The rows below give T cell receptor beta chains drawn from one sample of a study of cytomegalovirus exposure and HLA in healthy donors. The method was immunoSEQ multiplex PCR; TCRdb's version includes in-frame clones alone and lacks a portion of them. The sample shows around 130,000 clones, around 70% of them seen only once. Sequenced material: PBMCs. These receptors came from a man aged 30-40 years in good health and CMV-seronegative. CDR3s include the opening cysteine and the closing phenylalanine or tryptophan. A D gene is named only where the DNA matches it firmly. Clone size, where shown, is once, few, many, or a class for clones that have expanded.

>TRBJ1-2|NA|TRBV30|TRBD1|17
TGTGCCTGGATCGATGGGGACAGAAGTTGGCTCGCGTATGGCTACACCTTC
CAWIDGDRSWLAYGYTF
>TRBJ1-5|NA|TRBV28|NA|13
TGTGCCAGCAGAGGAACCGGGGGTCAGCCCCAGCATTTT
CASRGTGGQPQHF
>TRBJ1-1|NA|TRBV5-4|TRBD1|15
TGTGCCAGCAGCTTAACGACAGGGCCTAACACTGAAGCTTTCTTT
CASSLTTGPNTEAFF
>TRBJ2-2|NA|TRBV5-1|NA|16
TGCGCCAGCACCGAATCCGTCAGGGATAACACCGGGGAGCTGTTTTTT
CASTESVRDNTGELFF
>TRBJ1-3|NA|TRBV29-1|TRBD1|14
TGCAGCGTTTGGGACAGGGGGCATGGAAACACCATATATTTT
CSVWDRGHGNTIYF
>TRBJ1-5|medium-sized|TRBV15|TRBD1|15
TGTGCCACCAGCAGAGAAGGGGGCCCGAATCAGCCCCAGCATTTT
CATSREGGPNQPQHF
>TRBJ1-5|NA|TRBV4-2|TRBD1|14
TGTGCCAGCAGCCTCAGGACAGGGGATCAGCCCCAGCATTTT
CASSLRTGDQPQHF
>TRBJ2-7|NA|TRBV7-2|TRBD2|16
TGTGCCAGCAGCCCCCGGACTAGCGGGTATGCCTACGAGCAGTACTTC
CASSPRTSGYAYEQYF
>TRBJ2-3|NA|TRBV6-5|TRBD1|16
TGTGCCAGCAGTTACTCGACGGACAGGGACACAGATACGCAGTATTTT
CASSYSTDRDTDTQYF
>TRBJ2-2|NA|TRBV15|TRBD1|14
TGTGCCACCAGCAGAGGACAGGGCACCGGGGAGCTGTTTTTT
CATSRGQGTGELFF
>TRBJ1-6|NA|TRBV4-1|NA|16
TGCGCCAGCAGCCAAGAGGCGGCGGGGGTTCGGTCACCCCTCCACTTT
CASSQEAAGVRSPLHF
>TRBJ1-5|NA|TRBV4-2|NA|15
TGTGCCAGCAGCCGAACCCAGGGGATCAATCAGCCCCAGCATTTT
CASSRTQGINQPQHF
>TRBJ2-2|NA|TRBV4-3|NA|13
TGCGCCAGCAGCCCTGACATGACCGGGGAGCTGTTTTTT
CASSPDMTGELFF
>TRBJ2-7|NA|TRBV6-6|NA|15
TGTGCCAGCAGCTGGAGAATTGGACTATCTCTCGAGCAGTACTTC
CASSWRIGLSLEQYF
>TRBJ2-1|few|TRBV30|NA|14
TGTGCCTGGAGTTTCTTGGTTCGGAGGGGAGAGCAGTTCTTC
CAWSFLVRRGEQFF
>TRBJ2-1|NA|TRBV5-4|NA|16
TGTGCCAGCAGCTTCTTTGCCTCGACAGACTACAATGAGCAGTTCTTC
CASSFFASTDYNEQFF
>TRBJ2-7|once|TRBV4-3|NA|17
TGCGCCAGCAGCCAAGATGTAATCGGCGGGCCGTCCTACGAGCAGTACTTC
CASSQDVIGGPSYEQYF
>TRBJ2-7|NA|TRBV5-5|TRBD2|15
TGTGCCAGCAGCAGGCTAGCGGGAGGGCCCTACGAGCAGTACTTC
CASSRLAGGPYEQYF
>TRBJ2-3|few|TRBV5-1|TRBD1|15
TGCGCCAGCAGCTTGCAGACAGGGGGGACAGATACGCAGTATTTT
CASSLQTGGTDTQYF
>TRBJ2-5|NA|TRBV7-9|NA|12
TGTGCCAGCAGCTTAGATTCGGTGACCCAGTACTTC
CASSLDSVTQYF
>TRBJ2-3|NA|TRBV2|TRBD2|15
TGTGCCAGCAGTGGGCTAGCGGGAGTTACAGATACGCAGTATTTT
CASSGLAGVTDTQYF
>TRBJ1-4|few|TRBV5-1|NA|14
TGCGCCAGCAGCCCTCGGGAGTCTAATGAAAAACTGTTTTTT
CASSPRESNEKLFF
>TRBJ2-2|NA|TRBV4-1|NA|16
TGCGCCAGCAGCCCCACCGGGACACCGAACACCGGGGAGCTGTTTTTT
CASSPTGTPNTGELFF
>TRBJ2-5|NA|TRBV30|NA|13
TGTGCCTGGAGACCCCTATCTCAAGAGACCCAGTACTTC
CAWRPLSQETQYF
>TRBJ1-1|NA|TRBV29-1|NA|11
TGCAGCGGATTAGGGAGCACTGAAGCTTTCTTT
CSGLGSTEAFF
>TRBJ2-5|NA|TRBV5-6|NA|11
TGTGCCAGCAGCCTTAAAGAGACCCAGTACTTC
CASSLKETQYF
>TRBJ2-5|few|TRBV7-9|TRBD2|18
TGTGCCAGCAGCTTAGGATGGGTAGGCGGGAGACCCCGGGAGACCCAGTACTTC
CASSLGWVGGRPRETQYF
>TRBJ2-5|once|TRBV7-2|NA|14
TGTGCCAGCAGCTTTTACGGGGATTTGGAGACCCAGTACTTC
CASSFYGDLETQYF
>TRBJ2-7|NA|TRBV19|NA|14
TGTGCCAGTAGTATGCAGGTGAGCTCCTACGAGCAGTACTTC
CASSMQVSSYEQYF
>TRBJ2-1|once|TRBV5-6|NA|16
TGTGCCAGCAGCTTGGCAACTAGCTTGTCCTACAATGAGCAGTTCTTC
CASSLATSLSYNEQFF
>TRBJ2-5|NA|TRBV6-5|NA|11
TGTGCCAGCAGCCCGGGAGAGACCCAGTACTTC
CASSPGETQYF
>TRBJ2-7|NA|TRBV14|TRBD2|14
TGTGCCAGCAGCCAAATAGGGACTAGCCGCGAGCAGTACTTC
CASSQIGTSREQYF
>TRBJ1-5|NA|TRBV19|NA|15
TGTGCCAGTAGTGGCTCTTTAGCACCCAATCAGCCCCAGCATTTT
CASSGSLAPNQPQHF
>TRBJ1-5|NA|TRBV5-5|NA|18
TGTGCCAGCAGCTTTGCTCGGGGAGGGCTACTAGAAAATCAGCCCCAGCATTTT
CASSFARGGLLENQPQHF
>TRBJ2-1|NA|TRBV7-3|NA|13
TGTGCCAGCAGCACGTCTAGCGACAATGAGCAGTTCTTC
CASSTSSDNEQFF
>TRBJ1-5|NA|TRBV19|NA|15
TGTGCCAGTACCAAAAATGGCCAGTCCAATCAGCCCCAGCATTTT
CASTKNGQSNQPQHF
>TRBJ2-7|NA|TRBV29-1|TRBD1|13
TGCAGCGTTGAGGGACAGGGGACCTACGAGCAGTACTTC
CSVEGQGTYEQYF
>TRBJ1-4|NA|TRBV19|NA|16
TGTGCCATCTCCCCCGGGGGAGTAATGAGGAATGAAAAACTGTTTTTT
CAISPGGVMRNEKLFF
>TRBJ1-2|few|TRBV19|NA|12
TGTGCCAGTAGTTTTAATATCGGTGGCTACACCTTC
CASSFNIGGYTF
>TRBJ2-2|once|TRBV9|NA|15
TGTGCCAGCAGCGTAGGGAGCCCGAACACCGGGGAGCTGTTTTTT
CASSVGSPNTGELFF
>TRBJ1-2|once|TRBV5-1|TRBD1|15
TGCGCCAGCAGCTTGGTTCCGGACAGGCCCTATGGCTACACCTTC
CASSLVPDRPYGYTF
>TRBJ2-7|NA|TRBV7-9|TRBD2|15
TGTGCCAGCAGCCCTAAGCGGGAGGGGATCCACGAGCAGTACTTC
CASSPKREGIHEQYF
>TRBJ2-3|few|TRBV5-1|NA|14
TGCGCCAGCAGCTTAGCGGTGGTCACAGATACGCAGTATTTT
CASSLAVVTDTQYF
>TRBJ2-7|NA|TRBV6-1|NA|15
TGTGCCAGCAGTGAAGGACCGGGTCCCATCTACGAGCAGTACTTC
CASSEGPGPIYEQYF
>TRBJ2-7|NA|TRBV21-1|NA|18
TGTGCCAGCAGCATCCCGGTCTATGAACGGGAGGACCAATACGAGCAGTACTTC
CASSIPVYEREDQYEQYF
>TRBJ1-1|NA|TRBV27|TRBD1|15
TGTGCCAGCAGTTCACGGGGACAGGGTAAAGATGAAGCTTTCTTT
CASSSRGQGKDEAFF
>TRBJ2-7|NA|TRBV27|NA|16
TGTGCCAGCACCCCTAGTTTCGGGACACAAACCTACGAGCAGTACTTC
CASTPSFGTQTYEQYF
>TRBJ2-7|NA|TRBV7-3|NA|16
TGTGCCAGCAGCTTAGTTTGGCGGGGAGGCTTCTACGAGCAGTACTTC
CASSLVWRGGFYEQYF
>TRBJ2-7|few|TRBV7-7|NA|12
TGTGCTAGCACGGACTGGACCTACGAGCAGTACTTC
CASTDWTYEQYF
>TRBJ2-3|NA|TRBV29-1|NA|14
TGCAGCGTTGGGGTGGGAGCGACGACAGATACGCAGTATTTT
CSVGVGATTDTQYF
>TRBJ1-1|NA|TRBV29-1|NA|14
TGCAGCGTTGAAGGTCCAGGGATTAGTACTGAAGCTTTCTTT
CSVEGPGISTEAFF
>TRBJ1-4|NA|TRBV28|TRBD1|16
TGTGCCAGCAGTTTAGAGGCGGGACAGGATAATGAAAAACTGTTTTTT
CASSLEAGQDNEKLFF
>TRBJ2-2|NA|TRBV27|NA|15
TGTGCCAGCAGTTGGGGGCGAGGTGACACCGGGGAGCTGTTTTTT
CASSWGRGDTGELFF
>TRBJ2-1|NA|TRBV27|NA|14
TGTGCCAGCAGTCTCCGGGAATCCTACAATGAGCAGTTCTTC
CASSLRESYNEQFF
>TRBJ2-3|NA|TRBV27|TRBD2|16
TGTGCCAGCAGTTGGACTAGCGGAGGAGGCACAGATACGCAGTATTTT
CASSWTSGGGTDTQYF